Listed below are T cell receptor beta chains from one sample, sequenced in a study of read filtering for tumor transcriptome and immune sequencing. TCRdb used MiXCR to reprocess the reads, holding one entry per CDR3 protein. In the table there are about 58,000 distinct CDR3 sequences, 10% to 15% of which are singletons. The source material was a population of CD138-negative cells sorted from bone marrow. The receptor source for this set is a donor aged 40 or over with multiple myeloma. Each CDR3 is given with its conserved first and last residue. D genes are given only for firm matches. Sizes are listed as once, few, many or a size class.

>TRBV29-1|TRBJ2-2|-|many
TGCAGCACCCGCGCAAGTGGTGGGAACACCGGGGAGCTGTTTTTT
CSTRASGGNTGELFF
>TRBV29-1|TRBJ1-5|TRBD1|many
TGCAGCGTTGCCGCCACAGGGGTGGATCAGCCCCAGCATTTT
CSVAATGVDQPQHF
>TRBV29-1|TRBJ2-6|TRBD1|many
TGCAGCGTTGAAGATCACAGGGACAGCGCCCCTGGGGCCAACGTCCTGACTTTC
CSVEDHRDSAPGANVLTF
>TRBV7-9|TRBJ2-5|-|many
TGTGCCAGCGTATACAGGGATCAGGGGACCCAGTACTTC
CASVYRDQGTQYF
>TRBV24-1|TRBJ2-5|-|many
TGTGCCACCAGTGATTTTGGGATTACAGGGAAAGAGACCCAGTACTTC
CATSDFGITGKETQYF
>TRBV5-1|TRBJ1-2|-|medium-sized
TGTGCCAGCAGCTTACCAGGGGAGGACTATGGCTACACCTTC
CASSLPGEDYGYTF
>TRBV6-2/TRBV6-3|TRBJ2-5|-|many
TGTGCCGGCTCGACGACCGACAGCCACGAGACCCAGTACTTC
CAGSTTDSHETQYF
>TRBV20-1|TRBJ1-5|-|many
TGCAGTGCTAGAGATCCTGAGAAGGGACTCGGAGGCAATCAGCCCCAGCATTTT
CSARDPEKGLGGNQPQHF
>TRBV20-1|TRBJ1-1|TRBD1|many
TGCAGTGCTGGGCGCTACAGGGGCACTGAAGCTTTCTTT
CSAGRYRGTEAFF
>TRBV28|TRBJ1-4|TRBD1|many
TGTGCCAGCAGCTCGACAGGGCAACATGAAAAACTGTTTTTT
CASSSTGQHEKLFF
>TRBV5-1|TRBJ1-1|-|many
TGCGCCAGCAGCCGGGAGGGGGGATTGGCTGAAGCTTTCTTT
CASSREGGLAEAFF
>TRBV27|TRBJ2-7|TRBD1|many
TGTGCCAGCAGTTTAAAGGGACAGAGCTACGAGCAGTACTTC
CASSLKGQSYEQYF
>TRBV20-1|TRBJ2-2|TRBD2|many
TGCAGTGCTGCCGGGACTAGCGAACCCGGGGAGCTGTTTTTT
CSAAGTSEPGELFF
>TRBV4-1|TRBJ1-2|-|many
TGCGCCAGCAGCCAAGTACCCCCCAACTATGGCTACACCTTC
CASSQVPPNYGYTF